The 23 T cell receptor beta chains listed next were all sequenced from one sample in a study of cytomegalovirus exposure and HLA in healthy donors (dated by TCRdb to about 2017). Library preparation employed the immunoSEQ multiplex PCR assay. A mixture of 60 forward primers for TCR Vbeta segments and 13 reverse primers for TCR Jbeta segments was used in the multiplex PCR. TCRdb's version of the immuneACCESS table is confined to in-frame rearrangements and falls short of the full clone set. An unresolved V gene accounts for under half of the shortfall where checked; the remainder is of unknown origin. The sample includes some 150,000 clones, with approximately 10% observed a single time. The ten largest clones add up to 6% to 7.5% of the sample. The material sequenced was PBMCs. The source is a woman aged 40 to 50 in good health and CMV-seropositive.

This chain connects TRBV5-4 to TRBJ1-1, with a weak D call TRBD1 (6 bases). Germline CDR1 SGHNT, CDR2 YYREEE (reference sequence). CDR3 size: 14 residues. V lost 4 bases and J 1 base, leaving 11 bases between the germline ends. The CDR3 nucleotides are TGTGCCAGCAGCGCGGACAGATCGAACACTGAAGCTTTCTTT. This gives the protein CASSADRSNTEAFF. The full variable domain, in which reference TRBV5-4 and TRBJ1-1 provide the parts outside the CDR3, is ETGVTQSPTHLIKTRGQQVTLRCSSQSGHNTVSWYQQALGQGPQFIFQYYREEENGRGNFPPRFSGLQFPNYSSELNVNALELDDSALYLCASSADRSNTEAFFGQGTRLTVV.

This clone was observed a few times. V and J are TRBV7-9 and TRBJ2-7; 7 nucleotides agree with TRBD1. The CDR3 spans 11 residues. Germline loops: CDR1 SEHNR, CDR2 FQNEAQ (reference sequence). V gave up 5 bases and J gave up 8 bases; unmatched junction bases: 3. CDR3 DNA: TGTGCCAGCAGCAGGGGGCCACAGCAGTACTTC. Protein: CASSRGPQQYF.

This chain links TRBV7-9 with TRBJ2-2; 10 positions agree with TRBD1. J was trimmed by 5 bases and V by 5 bases; bases with no gene match: 11. CDR1 and CDR2 from the germline V gene are SEHNR and FQNEAQ (reference sequence). This CDR3 has 17 residues. CDR3 loop: CASSPTPGQGSTGELFF. CDR3 DNA sequence: TGTGCCAGCAGCCCGACCCCGGGACAGGGGTCGACCGGGGAGCTGTTTTTT.

The rearrangement joins TRBV7-9 to TRBJ2-1; TRBD1 matches 9 bases. Germline V gives CDR1 SEHNR, CDR2 FQNEAQ (reference sequence). Trimming took 6 bases from V and 0 from J; bases not matched to a gene: 3. The CDR3 covers 15 residues. This CDR3 reads CASSGQGHSYNEQFF. The CDR3 DNA follows: TGTGCCAGCAGTGGACAGGGGCACTCCTACAATGAGCAGTTCTTC.

This clone has only a few counts. The V call is TRBV7-3, the J call TRBJ2-1, with 10 bases aligning to TRBD2. Germline lookup yields CDR1 SGHTA and CDR2 FQGTGA. The V segment lost 4 bases and the J segment 13 bases; nucleotides outside the gene matches: 7. This CDR3 contains 13 residues. CDR3 region: CASSSSSGGYQFF. The CDR3 nucleotides are TGTGCCAGCAGCTCCTCTAGCGGGGGTTATCAGTTCTTC. Full variable domain (rest looked up from reference TRBV7-3 and TRBJ2-1): GAGVSQTPSNKVTEKGKYVELRCDPISGHTALYWYRQSLGQGPEFLIYFQGTGAADDSGLPNDRFFAVRPEGSVSTLKIQRTERGDSAVYLCASSSSSGGYQFFGPGTRLTVL.

V and J are TRBV7-9 and TRBJ2-5; 12 bases are shared with TRBD2. Trimming cost V 8 bases and J 5 bases; bases outside gene matches: 12. This CDR3 has 16 residues. Germline values: CDR1 SEHNR, CDR2 FQNEAQ (reference sequence). The CDR3: CASQASGLAGKETQYF. DNA of the CDR3: TGTGCCAGCCAAGCCTCAGGACTAGCGGGGAAGGAGACCCAGTACTTC.

This clone appeared a few times. The chain joins TRBV4-3 to TRBJ2-6, with TRBD1 matching 9 bases. This CDR3 is built from 17 residues. V dropped 3 bases and J dropped 3; count of bases not matched to a gene: 6. Germline CDR1 LGHNA, CDR2 YSLEER. CDR3 amino acids: CASSQATGGDGANVLTF. Written as DNA, the CDR3 is TGCGCCAGCAGCCAGGCCACAGGGGGCGATGGGGCCAACGTCCTGACTTTC.

Points on this clone: One end of the junction does not line up with germline, which may come from a read error. Other DNA sequences in this specimen translate into the identical CDR3. This chain uses TRBV5-6 with TRBJ2-7; D may be TRBD1 (5 bases). Germline CDR1 reads SGHDT; CDR2 reads YYEEEE. CDR3 length: 15 amino acids. Here the CDR3 reads CASSLEQGSPYEQYF. DNA of the CDR3: TGCGCCAGCAGCTTGGAGCAGGGTTCTCCCTACGAGCAGTACTTC.

Only a few counts were recorded for this clone. Other DNA sequences within the sample encode an identical CDR3. The chain joins TRBV11-2 to TRBJ1-1; possibly TRBD1 for D (5 bases). Looked up from germline, CDR1 is SGHAT and CDR2 is FQNNGV. CDR3 length: 13 residues. Trimming took off 4 bases at V and 11 bases at J, with 17 bases between the two ends. The CDR3 reads CASSSEGGVKAFF. In nucleotides, the CDR3 is TGTGCCAGCAGCTCCGAGGGAGGGGTAAAGGCTTTCTTT.

This clone has just a few counts. The chain employs TRBV10-1 and TRBJ2-2, with D unclear. The CDR3 has 12 amino acids. CDR1 is WNHNN and CDR2 is SYGVQD in the germline V gene (reference sequence). V was trimmed by 6 bases and J by 2 bases, leaving 4 bases between them. As DNA, the CDR3 is TGCGCCAGCAGACATAACACCGGGGAGCTGTTTTTT. Its translation is CASRHNTGELFF.

The V gene is TRBV6-4, the J gene TRBJ2-3; TRBD1 agrees at 7 bases. The length of the CDR3 is 15 residues. V gave up 5 bases and J gave up 0 bases; unmatched junction bases: 5. The germline gives CDR1 MRHNA, CDR2 SNTAGT. As DNA, the CDR3 is TGTGCCAGCAGTTTTGGGACAGAAAGCACAGATACGCAGTATTTT. This gives the protein CASSFGTESTDTQYF.

This clone was observed a handful of times. V is TRBV10-2 and J is TRBJ1-3; the D is unclear. This CDR3 is built from 14 residues. Germline CDR1 and CDR2: WSHSY and SAAADI. The ends were cut back, 4 bases at V and 0 bases at J, with 7 bases in the middle. The CDR3 spells CASSGISSGNTIYF. The CDR3 bases are TGCGCCAGCAGTGGAATCAGCTCTGGAAACACCATATATTTT.

The CDR3 nucleotides read TGTGCCAGCAGCTTTGGCAGAATGAACACTGAAGCTTTCTTT. It yields the protein CASSFGRMNTEAFF. This chain joins TRBV7-2 and TRBJ1-1; D not resolved. The germline V gene encodes CDR1 SGHTA and CDR2 FQGNSA. This CDR3 is 14 amino acids long. With 3 bases removed from V and 0 bases from J, the gap between germline ends came to 8 bases.

A few counts support this clone. The genes are TRBV4-1 and TRBJ2-1; TRBD2 matches at 13 bases. This CDR3 spans 17 amino acids. Germline loops: CDR1 MGHRA, CDR2 YSYEKL. The V and J ends lost 0 bases and 8 bases, in that order; junction bases with no gene match: 7. This CDR3 is CASSQEATSGGKYEQFF. DNA for the CDR3: TGCGCCAGCAGCCAAGAAGCGACTAGCGGGGGGAAGTATGAGCAGTTCTTC.

The chain carries TRBV7-9 and TRBJ1-5; 7 bases match TRBD1. Germline V gene lookup returns CDR1 SEHNR and CDR2 FQNEAQ (reference sequence). The ends lost 5 bases at V and 4 bases at J; junction bases unmatched: 5. CDR3 length: 14 residues. DNA for the CDR3: TGTGCCAGCAGCGAACAGGGGCCGAATCAGCCCCAGCATTTT. Translating it yields CASSEQGPNQPQHF.

J is TRBJ2-7 and V is TRBV13; perhaps TRBD1 as D (6 bases). The V end lost 6 bases, the J end lost 1 base, and 16 bases lay between the germline ends. This CDR3 is built from 15 residues. Germline V CDR1 and CDR2: PRHDT, FYEKMQ (reference sequence). The CDR3 is CASRKNRDQSYEQYF. The CDR3 DNA reads as TGTGCCAGCAGAAAAAACAGGGACCAATCCTACGAGCAGTACTTC.

About this clone itself: In the same sample, other DNA sequences code for this CDR3. The J gene is TRBJ2-7, the V gene TRBV7-2, with 9 bases that match TRBD1. J gave up 3 bases and V 5 bases, and 5 bases lay outside the gene matches. Germline V CDR1 and CDR2: SGHTA, FQGNSA. The CDR3 runs 14 residues. The CDR3 bases are TGTGCCAGCAGCCCGCGGACAGGGGACTACGAGCAGTACTTC. It specifies CASSPRTGDYEQYF.

This sequence joins TRBV6-6 and TRBJ2-2, with 7 bases fitting TRBD1. This CDR3 is 15 amino acids long. Trimming took 6 bases from V and 2 from J; bases not matched to a gene: 6. Per the germline V gene, CDR1 is MNHNY and CDR2 is SVGAGI (reference sequence). Written as DNA, the CDR3 is TGTGCCAGCAGGGGGGACAGCCCAAACACCGGGGAGCTGTTTTTT. Its protein product is CASRGDSPNTGELFF.

The rearrangement joins TRBV2 to TRBJ2-5, with TRBD2 identical over 10 bases. The DNA end favors TRBJ2-7, so the J call may be wrong. The CDR3 runs 16 residues. CDR1 is SNHLY and CDR2 is FYNNEI in the germline V gene. The CDR3 sequence: CASSERAGGLSYEQYF. The CDR3 region has the DNA TGTGCCAGCAGTGAACGAGCGGGGGGGCTCAGCTACGAGCAGTACTTC.

The V gene is TRBV4-2, the J gene TRBJ2-5; TRBD2 aligns across 7 bases. The CDR3 extends over 16 amino acids. V lost 1 base to trimming and J lost 1 base; unmatched junction nucleotides: 6. The germline V gene has CDR1 LGHNA and CDR2 YNFKEQ. The CDR3 region has the DNA TGTGCCAGCAGCCAAGTCTTGGCTAGCGGCCAAGAGACCCAGTACTTC. Protein sequence: CASSQVLASGQETQYF.

This clone was counted between two and nine times. The chain links TRBV7-2 to TRBJ1-1, with a possible D match to TRBD1 (5 bases). Trimming left V 5 bases short and J 3 bases short, with 22 bases between. The germline CDR1 and CDR2 sequences are SGHTA and FQGNSA. The CDR3 has 17 amino acids. DNA for the CDR3: TGTGCCAGCAGCCTAGGACACTCACTCCCTTCGGACACTGAAGCTTTCTTT. Amino acid sequence: CASSLGHSLPSDTEAFF.

The chain combines TRBV27 with TRBJ1-1; the D gene is possibly TRBD1 (5 bases). CDR3 size: 13 residues. The V and J ends lost 5 bases and 1 base respectively, with 8 bases between them. From germline, CDR1 is MNHEY and CDR2 SMNVEV (reference sequence). This CDR3 reads CASSNDRNTEAFF. As DNA, the CDR3 is TGTGCCAGCAGTAACGACAGGAACACTGAAGCTTTCTTT.

The chain links TRBV7-9 to TRBJ2-7; D is ambiguous. Germline assignment: CDR1 SEHNR and CDR2 FQNEAQ (reference sequence). The CDR3 runs 14 residues. V lost 2 bases, J lost 6 bases, and 14 bases lay in between. In nucleotides, the CDR3 is TGTGCCAGCAGCTTAAGTTTTGAGGCGTCCGAGCAGTACTTC. This encodes CASSLSFEASEQYF.